Listed here are 14 T cell receptor beta chains from one sample, sequenced in a study of patients and donors after allogeneic stem cell transplantation. TCRdb reprocessed the RT-PCR reads via MiXCR and lists one record per CDR3 protein. Here the sample spans more than 850,000 distinct CDR3 sequences, roughly 18% being singletons. The source material was blood, either unsorted or a sorted T cell fraction (not recorded which). Receptor source: a human donor who was either an allogeneic HSCT recipient or a stem cell or donor lymphocyte infusion donor (not recorded which). It is not recorded whose cells these are; they may come from a transplant donor.

The rearrangement links TRBV2 to TRBJ2-3, with unresolved D. The CDR3 extends over 16 amino acids. Trimming cost V 5 bases and J 0 bases, with 15 bases left between them. Per germline, CDR1 SNHLY and CDR2 FYNNEI. As DNA, the CDR3 is TGTGCCAGCAGTATGGACGTCTTTTCTAGCACAGATACGCAGTATTTT. Amino acid sequence: CASSMDVFSSTDTQYF. The full variable domain, with the rest looked up from reference TRBV2 and TRBJ2-3, is EPEVTQTPSHQVTQMGQEVILRCVPISNHLYFYWYRQILGQKVEFLVSFYNNEISEKSEIFDDQFSVERPDGSNFTLKIRSTKLEDSAMYFCASSMDVFSSTDTQYFGPGTRLTVL.

This clonotype was counted a few times. This chain uses TRBV11-2 with TRBJ2-1; 12 bases match TRBD2. Germline V gene sequence: CDR1 SGHAT, CDR2 FQNNGV. Germline trimming cut 1 base from V and 4 bases from J; bases unmatched to any gene: 8. CDR3 size: 18 residues. The CDR3 sequence: CASSLVIGLAGGYNEQFF. The CDR3, as DNA: TGTGCCAGCAGCTTAGTAATCGGGCTAGCGGGAGGGTACAATGAGCAGTTCTTC.

This clonotype was recorded at least ten times. J is TRBJ1-5 and V is TRBV12-3 or TRBV12-4, with D possibly being TRBD1 (5 bases). The CDR3 sequence is 14 residues long. V lost 5 bases to trimming and J lost 3 bases, with 11 bases between them. The CDR3 loop reads CASSPRGYNQPQHF. DNA for the CDR3: TGTGCCAGCAGTCCTCGGGGGTACAATCAGCCCCAGCATTTT.

This clonotype was counted a few times. The gene calls are TRBV7-3 and TRBJ2-1, with D perhaps assigned TRBD1 or TRBD2 (5 bases each). The CDR3 consists of 14 residues. The ends were cut back, 5 bases at V and 5 bases at J, with 13 bases in the middle. Germline values: CDR1 SGHTA, CDR2 FQGTGA. The chain's CDR3 is CASSGPGPDNEQFF. The DNA for the CDR3 is TGTGCCAGCAGCGGACCGGGACCAGACAATGAGCAGTTCTTC.

The gene calls are TRBV20-1 and TRBJ2-7, with 9 bases fitting TRBD2. This CDR3 contains 15 residues. With 3 bases clipped from V and 7 bases from J, the junction kept 13 bases outside the gene matches. Germline CDR1 reads DFQATT; CDR2 reads SNEGSKA (reference sequence). The CDR3 bases are TGCAGTGCTAGGCTAACCGGGACTAGCATGAGTGAGCAGTACTTC. Protein product: CSARLTGTSMSEQYF.

The chain carries TRBV9 and TRBJ1-2; a weak D match, TRBD1 (5 bases). The ends were cut back, 0 bases at V and 3 bases at J, with 18 bases in the middle. This CDR3 is 17 amino acids long. Looked up from germline, CDR1 is SGDLS and CDR2 is YYNGEE. The CDR3 coding sequence is TGTGCCAGCAGCGTAGGGACCCGTCCCGGAGGGGACTATGGCTACACCTTC. Its translation: CASSVGTRPGGDYGYTF.

The chain employs TRBV6-6 and TRBJ1-2; 7 positions agree with TRBD1. The CDR3 consists of 13 residues. CDR1 is MNHNY, CDR2 SVGAGI, per germline (reference sequence). V trimming: 10 bases; J trimming: 2 bases; junction bases outside the gene matches: 7. The CDR3 loop is CANSKGGNYGYTF. CDR3 DNA sequence: TGTGCCAACTCGAAAGGGGGCAACTATGGCTACACCTTC.

This clonotype has only a few counts. The chain carries TRBV20-1 and TRBJ1-6; D is possibly TRBD1 (5 bases). This CDR3 contains 12 residues. The V end lost 3 bases, the J end lost 7 bases, and 7 bases lay between the germline ends. Per the germline V gene, CDR1 is DFQATT and CDR2 is SNEGSKA (reference sequence). The CDR3 loop reads CSASEGNSPLHF. Here the CDR3 DNA reads TGCAGTGCTAGTGAGGGGAATTCACCCCTCCACTTT.

This clonotype showed up just a few times. The chain is built from TRBV7-2 and TRBJ1-1; D is unclear. V shed 2 bases and J shed 1 base, with 11 bases lying between them. The CDR3 is made up of 15 amino acids. Germline loops: CDR1 SGHTA, CDR2 FQGNSA. The CDR3 DNA is TGTGCCAGCAGCTTACACAACAGTGGGAACACTGAAGCTTTCTTT. Translation gives CASSLHNSGNTEAFF.

A few counts support this clonotype. The rearrangement links TRBV2 to TRBJ2-5, with a possible D match to TRBD1 (6 bases). The CDR3 extends over 13 amino acids. From germline, CDR1 is SNHLY and CDR2 FYNNEI. Deletions cut 6 bases from V and 2 bases from J, with 10 bases between. CDR3 DNA: TGTGCCAGCAGGAGGACAGAACAAGAGACCCAGTACTTC. Residues: CASRRTEQETQYF. Supplemented by reference TRBV2 and TRBJ2-5, the full variable domain reads EPEVTQTPSHQVTQMGQEVILRCVPISNHLYFYWYRQILGQKVEFLVSFYNNEISEKSEIFDDQFSVERPDGSNFTLKIRSTKLEDSAMYFCASRRTEQETQYFGPGTRLLVL.

This chain joins TRBV4-1 and TRBJ2-1, with 7 bases that match TRBD2. CDR3 length: 14 amino acids. Trimming cost V 4 bases and J 4 bases; bases outside gene matches: 4. Germline V gives CDR1 MGHRA, CDR2 YSYEKL. Written as DNA, the CDR3 is TGCGCCAGCAGCCTAAAGCGGGAATACAATGAGCAGTTCTTC. It encodes CASSLKREYNEQFF.

This clonotype turned up a few times. The V call is TRBV6-1, the J call TRBJ1-2; 8 nucleotides align to TRBD1. V was pared by 7 bases and J by 2 bases, with 9 bases of the junction left unmatched. This CDR3 contains 15 residues. Per the germline V gene, CDR1 is MNHNS and CDR2 is SASEGT. The CDR3 DNA is TGTGCCAGCATTAGGACAGGGAGGGCCAACTATGGCTACACCTTC. Residues: CASIRTGRANYGYTF.

DNA of the CDR3: TGCGCCAGCAGCCACAGCGACCCTCTGAGGGGCTACACCTTC. Protein product: CASSHSDPLRGYTF. The rearrangement joins TRBV5-1 to TRBJ1-2, with D unresolved. V lost 4 bases to trimming and J lost 8 bases, with 18 bases between them. The CDR3 is made up of 14 amino acids. Looked up from germline, CDR1 is SGHRS and CDR2 is YFSETQ.

This chain uses TRBV27 with TRBJ2-1; D not certain. V dropped 2 bases and J dropped 9 bases, with 11 bases sitting between them. There are 13 residues in the CDR3. Germline V gives CDR1 MNHEY, CDR2 SMNVEV (reference sequence). CDR3 nucleotide sequence: TGTGCCAGCAGTTTAGGGCATCTGGGTGAGCAGTTCTTC. Translated, it gives CASSLGHLGEQFF.